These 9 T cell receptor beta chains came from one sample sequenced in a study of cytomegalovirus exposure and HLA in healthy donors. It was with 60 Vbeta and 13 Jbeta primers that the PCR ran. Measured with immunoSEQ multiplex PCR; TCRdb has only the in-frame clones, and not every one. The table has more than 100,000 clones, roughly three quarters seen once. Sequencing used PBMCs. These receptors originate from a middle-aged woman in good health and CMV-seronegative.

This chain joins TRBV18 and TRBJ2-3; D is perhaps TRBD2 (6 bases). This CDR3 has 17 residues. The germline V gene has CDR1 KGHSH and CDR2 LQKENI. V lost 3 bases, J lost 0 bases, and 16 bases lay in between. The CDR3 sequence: CASSPSGGAGSTDTQYF. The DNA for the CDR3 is TGTGCCAGCTCACCCTCCGGGGGAGCCGGTAGCACAGATACGCAGTATTTT.

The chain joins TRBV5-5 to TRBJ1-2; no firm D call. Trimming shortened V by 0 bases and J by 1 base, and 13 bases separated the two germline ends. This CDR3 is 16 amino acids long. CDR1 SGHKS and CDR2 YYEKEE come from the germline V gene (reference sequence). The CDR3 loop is CASSLADGSRNYGYTF. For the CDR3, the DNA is TGTGCCAGCAGCTTGGCCGACGGGAGTCGTAACTATGGCTACACCTTC.

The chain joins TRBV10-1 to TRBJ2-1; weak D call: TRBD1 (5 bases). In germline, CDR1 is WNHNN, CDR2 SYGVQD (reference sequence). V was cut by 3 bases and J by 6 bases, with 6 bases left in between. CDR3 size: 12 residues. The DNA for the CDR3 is TGCGCCAGCAGTGAAGGGGTCAATGAGCAGTTCTTC. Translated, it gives CASSEGVNEQFF.

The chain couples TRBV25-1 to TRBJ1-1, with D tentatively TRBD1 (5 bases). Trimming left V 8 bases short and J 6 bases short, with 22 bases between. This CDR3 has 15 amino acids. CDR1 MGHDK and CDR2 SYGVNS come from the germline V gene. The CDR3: CASGPAGSLEAEAFF. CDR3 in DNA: TGTGCCAGCGGCCCGGCAGGGTCCCTCGAGGCTGAAGCTTTCTTT.

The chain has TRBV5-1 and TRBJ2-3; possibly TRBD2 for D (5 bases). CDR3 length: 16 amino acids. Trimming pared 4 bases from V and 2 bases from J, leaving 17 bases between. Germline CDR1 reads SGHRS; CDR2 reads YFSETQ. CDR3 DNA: TGCGCCAGCAGCCCGGAGGCCGATATGCTCACAGATACGCAGTATTTT. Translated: CASSPEADMLTDTQYF.

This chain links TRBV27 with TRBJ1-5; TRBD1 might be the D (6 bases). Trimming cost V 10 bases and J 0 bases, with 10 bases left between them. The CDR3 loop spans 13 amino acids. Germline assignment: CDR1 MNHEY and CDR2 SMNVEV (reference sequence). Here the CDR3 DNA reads TGTGCCACTAGGGGACATAGCAATCAGCCCCAGCATTTT. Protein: CATRGHSNQPQHF.

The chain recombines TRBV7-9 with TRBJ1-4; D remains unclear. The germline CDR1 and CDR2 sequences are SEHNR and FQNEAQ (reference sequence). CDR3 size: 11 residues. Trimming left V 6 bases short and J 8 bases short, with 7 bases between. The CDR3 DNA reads TGTGCCAGCAGTCCGGTCGAAAAACTGTTTTTT. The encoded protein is CASSPVEKLFF.

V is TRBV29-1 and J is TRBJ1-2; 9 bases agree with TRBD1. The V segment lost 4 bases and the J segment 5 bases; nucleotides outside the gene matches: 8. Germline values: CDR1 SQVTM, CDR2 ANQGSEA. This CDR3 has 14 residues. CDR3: CSVAWDREYYGYTF. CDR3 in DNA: TGCAGCGTTGCCTGGGACAGGGAGTATTATGGCTACACCTTC.

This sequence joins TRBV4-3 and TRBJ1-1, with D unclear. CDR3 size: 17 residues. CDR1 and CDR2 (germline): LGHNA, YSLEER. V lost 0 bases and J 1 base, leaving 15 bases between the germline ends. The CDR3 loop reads CASSQDLPSYRNTEAFF. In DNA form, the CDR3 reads TGCGCCAGCAGCCAAGATTTACCATCATATAGGAACACTGAAGCTTTCTTT.